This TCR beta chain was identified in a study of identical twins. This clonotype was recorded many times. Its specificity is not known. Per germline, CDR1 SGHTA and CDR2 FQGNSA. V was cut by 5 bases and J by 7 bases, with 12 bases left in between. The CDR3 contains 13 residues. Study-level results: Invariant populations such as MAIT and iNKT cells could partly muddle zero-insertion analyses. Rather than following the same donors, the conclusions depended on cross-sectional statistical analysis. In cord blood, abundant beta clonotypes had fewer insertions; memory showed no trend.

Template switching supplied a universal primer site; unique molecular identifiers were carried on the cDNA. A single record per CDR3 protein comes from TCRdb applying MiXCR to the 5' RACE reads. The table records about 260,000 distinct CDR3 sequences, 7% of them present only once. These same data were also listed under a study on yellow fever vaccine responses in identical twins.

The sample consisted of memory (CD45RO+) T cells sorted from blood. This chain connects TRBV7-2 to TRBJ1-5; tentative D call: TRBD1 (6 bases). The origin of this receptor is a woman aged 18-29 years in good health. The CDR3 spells CASSNKGGQPQHF. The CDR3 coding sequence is TGTGCCAGCAGCAATAAAGGGGGGCAGCCCCAGCATTTT.